This T cell receptor (beta chain) was recorded in a study of blood T cell repertoires in COVID-19 (dated by TCRdb to 2019 to 2021). Some background on the complete study: Samples from collaborators originated in the United States, Italy and Spain and spanned both the acute and convalescent phases of COVID-19. Where available, HLA class I and class II types were taken from metadata supplied by the sample provider and were not determined by assay-based typing. A de-identified subject ID, COVID-19 status, age in years and sex were almost always included in the sample metadata. Subjects who had been exposed to COVID-19, were actively infected with it, or had recovered from it provided the deeply sampled blood TCRbeta repertoires that made up the dataset. The repertoires were released in a freely available public database intended as a resource for research on the immune response to SARS-CoV-2. Samples came from the ongoing ImmuneRACE study (first 160 participants) plus 1,254 subjects from 6 global collaborators. The material from the prospective study consisted of cDNA or gDNA derived from T cells, B-cell-depleted T cells, or PBMCs. Findings and caveats that apply to the study as a whole: The quantity of clinical and demographic metadata differed by source and by participant and was supplied without curation.

Whole blood was collected in K2EDTA tubes by collaborating institutions according to the institutions' own protocols. Collaborator samples were shipped for TCRbeta analysis as frozen whole blood, isolated PBMCs, or DNA extracted from either sample type. TCRbeta CDR3 regions were amplified from genomic DNA using the immunoSEQ Assay, a bias-controlled multiplex PCR. In the original analysis: The number of nucleated cells in each sample was estimated by amplification of reference gene primers within the assay. To quantify the absolute abundance of each unique TCRbeta CDR3 rearrangement, sequence reads were collapsed and filtered. For each sample, productive Simpson clonality was calculated by taking the square root of Simpson's diversity index across productive rearrangements. TCRdb retrieved this table from immuneACCESS and kept in-frame rearrangements only. Not all clones are present; in checked studies, unresolved V genes account for under half, and no reason is known for the remainder. V and J calls and clone size are given by that table; D and trimming were obtained from the DNA. Recorded for this sample are under 150,000 clones; roughly 84% of them occurred a single time. The ten largest clonotypes hold approximately 18% of the sample.

Of note for this clone: Its binding antigen is unknown. No much larger clone exists at a distance of one base, and base qualities are not known.

In the germline V gene, CDR1 corresponds to SGHDN and CDR2 to FVKESK. Taken from cysteine to phenylalanine, the CDR3 has 10 residues. Just the 30-base CDR3 DNA is kept, in frame starting at base 1. The junction shows trimming of 4 bases on V and 5 bases on J, plus 3 bases between the germline ends. Rearrangement joined TRBV14 to TRBJ2-7, with the D segment identity uncertain. The source is a woman aged 80 or over with acute or convalescent COVID-19. Sequenced material: peripheral blood. The CDR3 protein: CASSRDEQYF. The base sequence is TGTGCCAGCAGCCGCGACGAGCAGTACTTC.